This TCR beta chain was captured in a study of T cells after yellow fever vaccination. From the 5' RACE reads, TCRdb called clonotypes with MiXCR, one entry per CDR3 protein. The sample has tens of thousands of distinct CDR3 sequences; around 7.7% are singletons. This clonotype was observed a handful of times. Its antigen is still unknown. Findings of the study overall: Abundant clonotypes from the bulk population could have been carried over as contaminants into FACS-sorted repertoires. Across the CD4 and CD8 compartments, a small share of clonotypes was present in both.

Per germline, CDR1 DFQATT and CDR2 SNEGSKA (reference sequence). The length of the CDR3 is 19 residues. V was clipped by 4 bases and J by 2 bases; unmatched bases: 21. Sequenced material: CD8+ T cells sorted from PBMCs, taken 9 to 11 days after the first yellow fever vaccination. The chain links TRBV20-1 to TRBJ2-3; 7 nucleotides match TRBD2. The TCR originated in a man aged 18 to 29 who received the YFV17D yellow fever vaccine. In nucleotides, the CDR3 is TGCAGTGCTACTGGGTTGGGGGGGGAAGGCAAGGGACCCACAGATACGCAGTATTTT. This codes for CSATGLGGEGKGPTDTQYF.